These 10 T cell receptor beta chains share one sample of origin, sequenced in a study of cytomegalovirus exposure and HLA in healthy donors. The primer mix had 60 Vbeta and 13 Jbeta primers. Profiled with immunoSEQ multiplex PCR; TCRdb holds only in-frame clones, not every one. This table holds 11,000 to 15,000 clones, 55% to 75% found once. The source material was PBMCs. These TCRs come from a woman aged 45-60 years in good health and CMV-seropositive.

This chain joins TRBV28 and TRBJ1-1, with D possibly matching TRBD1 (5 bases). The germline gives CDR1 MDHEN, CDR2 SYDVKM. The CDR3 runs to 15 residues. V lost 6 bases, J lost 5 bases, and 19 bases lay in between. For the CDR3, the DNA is TGTGCCAGCAGCCCCCTCGGAGGGAGGGGTACTGAAGCTTTCTTT. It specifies CASSPLGGRGTEAFF. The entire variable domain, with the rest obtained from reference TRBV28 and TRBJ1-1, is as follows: DVKVTQSSRYLVKRTGEKVFLECVQDMDHENMFWYRQDPGLGLRLIYFSYDVKMKEKGDIPEGYSVSREKKERFSLILESASTNQTSMYLCASSPLGGRGTEAFFGQGTRLTVV.

CDR3 coding DNA: TGCAGCGCCGAAGCGGCGGAGACCCAGTACTTC. Amino acid sequence: CSAEAAETQYF. This chain links TRBV29-1 with TRBJ2-5, with a weak D call TRBD2 (5 bases). CDR3 length: 11 amino acids. Germline V gives CDR1 SQVTM, CDR2 ANQGSEA. Between the trimmed V and J ends, which lost 7 bases and 5 bases, there was a span of 11 bases.

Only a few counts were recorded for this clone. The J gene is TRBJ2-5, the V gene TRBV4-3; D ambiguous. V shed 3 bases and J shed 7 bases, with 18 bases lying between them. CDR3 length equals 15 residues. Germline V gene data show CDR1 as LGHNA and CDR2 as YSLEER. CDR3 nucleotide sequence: TGCGCCAGCAGCCAGAGAGCGCCACGGGTGGGGACCCAGTACTTC. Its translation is CASSQRAPRVGTQYF.

CDR3 sequence (DNA): TGCAGCGTGCCCAGACTAGCGGGAGGGTGGGAGACCCAGTACTTC. Translating gives CSVPRLAGGWETQYF. The rearrangement links TRBV29-1 to TRBJ2-5; 14 nucleotides line up with TRBD2. CDR1 SQVTM and CDR2 ANQGSEA come from the germline V gene. Germline trimming cut 6 bases from V and 5 bases from J; bases unmatched to any gene: 8. The CDR3 is 15 residues long. The complete variable domain, with remaining parts taken from reference TRBV29-1 and TRBJ2-5, reads SAVISQKPSRDICQRGTSLTIQCQVDSQVTMMFWYRQQPGQSLTLIATANQGSEATYESGFVIDKFPISRPNLTFSTLTVSNMSPEDSSIYLCSVPRLAGGWETQYFGPGTRLLVL.

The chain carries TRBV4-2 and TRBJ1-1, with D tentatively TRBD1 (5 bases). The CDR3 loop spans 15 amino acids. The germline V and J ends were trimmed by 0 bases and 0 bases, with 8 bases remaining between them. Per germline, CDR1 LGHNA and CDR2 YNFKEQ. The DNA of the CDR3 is TGTGCCAGCAGCCAAGAGCCCAGGGTGAACACTGAAGCTTTCTTT. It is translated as CASSQEPRVNTEAFF.

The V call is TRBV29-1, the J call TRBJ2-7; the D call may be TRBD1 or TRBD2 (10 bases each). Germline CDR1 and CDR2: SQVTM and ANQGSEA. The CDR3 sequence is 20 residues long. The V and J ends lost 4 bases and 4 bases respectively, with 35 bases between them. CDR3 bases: TGCAGCGTTGTTATATTGGGACAGGGGCTGGCTAGCGGGAGTTTTTACGAGCAGTACTTC. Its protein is CSVVILGQGLASGSFYEQYF.

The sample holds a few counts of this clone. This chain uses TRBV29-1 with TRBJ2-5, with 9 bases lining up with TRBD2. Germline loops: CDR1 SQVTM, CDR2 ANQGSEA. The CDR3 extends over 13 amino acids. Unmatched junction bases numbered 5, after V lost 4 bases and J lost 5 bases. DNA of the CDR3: TGCAGCGTTGCTTTTGCGGGAGGGGAGACCCAGTACTTC. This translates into CSVAFAGGETQYF. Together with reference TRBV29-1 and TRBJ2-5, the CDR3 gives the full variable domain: SAVISQKPSRDICQRGTSLTIQCQVDSQVTMMFWYRQQPGQSLTLIATANQGSEATYESGFVIDKFPISRPNLTFSTLTVSNMSPEDSSIYLCSVAFAGGETQYFGPGTRLLVL.

The CDR3 DNA sequence: TGCAGCGTTGAAGTTGGGCAGGGGACCTACGAGCAGTACTTC. It yields the protein CSVEVGQGTYEQYF. V is TRBV29-1 and J is TRBJ2-7; perhaps TRBD1 as D (6 bases). The length of the CDR3 is 14 residues. Germline V lookup: CDR1 SQVTM, CDR2 ANQGSEA. V lost 1 base to trimming and J lost 2 bases, with 12 bases between them.

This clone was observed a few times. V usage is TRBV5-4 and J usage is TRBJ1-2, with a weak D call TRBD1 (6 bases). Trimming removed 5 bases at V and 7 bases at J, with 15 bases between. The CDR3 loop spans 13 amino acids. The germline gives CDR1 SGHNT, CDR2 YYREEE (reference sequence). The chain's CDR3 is CASSSQGNLGYTF. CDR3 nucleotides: TGTGCCAGCAGTTCGCAGGGGAATCTTGGCTACACCTTC.

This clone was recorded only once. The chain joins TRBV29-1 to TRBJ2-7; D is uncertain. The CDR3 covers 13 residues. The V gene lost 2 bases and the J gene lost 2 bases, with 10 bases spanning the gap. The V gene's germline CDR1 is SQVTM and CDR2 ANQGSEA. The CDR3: CSVESPGPYEQYF. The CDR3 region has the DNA TGCAGCGTTGAAAGTCCGGGTCCCTACGAGCAGTACTTC.